Listed below are T cell receptor beta chains from one sample, sequenced in a study of cytomegalovirus exposure and HLA in healthy donors. Only in-frame clones appear in the TCRdb table, and some are missing; sequencing was by immunoSEQ multiplex PCR. Of 120,000 or so clones listed, around four fifths are singletons. The sequencing sample was made of PBMCs. All receptors derive from a man younger than 45 in good health and CMV-seropositive. Each CDR3 is given with its conserved first and last residue. D genes are given only for firm matches. The size field is filled for only some rows; it gives once, few, many or a size class.

v_gene	d_gene	abundance	j_gene	CDR3nt	CDR3aa
TRBV4-1	NA	few	TRBJ2-7	TGCGCCAGCAGCCAAAGCCTTGGCGGATCCTACGAGCAGTACTTC	CASSQSLGGSYEQYF
TRBV10-2	NA	NA	TRBJ2-1	TGCGCCAGCAGTGAGTCCCCTAGCTCCAATGAGCAGTTCTTC	CASSESPSSNEQFF
TRBV6-6	NA	NA	TRBJ1-2	TGTGCCAGCAGTTACGGGGCAGTCAACTATGGCTACACCTTC	CASSYGAVNYGYTF
TRBV2	NA	NA	TRBJ2-7	TGTGCCAGCAGTGTAGGGGGTCCCTACGAGCAGTACTTC	CASSVGGPYEQYF
TRBV7-2	TRBD2	NA	TRBJ2-7	TGTGCCAGCAGCGATGACGGGGGGAGATCCTACGAGCAGTACTTC	CASSDDGGRSYEQYF
TRBV10-2	NA	NA	TRBJ2-3	TGCGCCAGCCGGCCTGGGACAAGCACAGATACGCAGTATTTT	CASRPGTSTDTQYF
TRBV7-2	NA	NA	TRBJ2-2	TGTGCCAGCAGCTTAGCGGTAGTTACCGGGGAGCTGTTTTTT	CASSLAVVTGELFF
TRBV10-3	TRBD2	NA	TRBJ2-5	TGTGCCATCAGTTTAGCGGGAGGACAAGAGACCCAGTACTTC	CAISLAGGQETQYF
TRBV29-1	NA	NA	TRBJ1-2	TGCAGCGTTGTAGGGGACACGTACTACTATGGCTACACCTTC	CSVVGDTYYYGYTF
TRBV9	NA	NA	TRBJ2-1	TGTGCCAGCAGCCCACCTTCTCCAGACGACAGGCGGCAGTTCTTC	CASSPPSPDDRRQFF
TRBV6-6	TRBD2	NA	TRBJ2-5	TGTGCCACCCGGACTAGCGGGGGGACCCAACAAGAGACCCAGTACTTC	CATRTSGGTQQETQYF
TRBV25-1	NA	NA	TRBJ2-3	TGTGCCAGCAGTGAGGGGCAGGCCTCCACAGATACGCAGTATTTT	CASSEGQASTDTQYF
TRBV7-9	NA	NA	TRBJ1-1	TGTGCCAGCAGCCTTATTTTCCTGAACACTGAAGCTTTCTTT	CASSLIFLNTEAFF
TRBV5-4	NA	NA	TRBJ1-1	TGTGCCAGCAGCCCGGGCAGGGAAGCGAACACTGAAGCTTTCTTT	CASSPGREANTEAFF